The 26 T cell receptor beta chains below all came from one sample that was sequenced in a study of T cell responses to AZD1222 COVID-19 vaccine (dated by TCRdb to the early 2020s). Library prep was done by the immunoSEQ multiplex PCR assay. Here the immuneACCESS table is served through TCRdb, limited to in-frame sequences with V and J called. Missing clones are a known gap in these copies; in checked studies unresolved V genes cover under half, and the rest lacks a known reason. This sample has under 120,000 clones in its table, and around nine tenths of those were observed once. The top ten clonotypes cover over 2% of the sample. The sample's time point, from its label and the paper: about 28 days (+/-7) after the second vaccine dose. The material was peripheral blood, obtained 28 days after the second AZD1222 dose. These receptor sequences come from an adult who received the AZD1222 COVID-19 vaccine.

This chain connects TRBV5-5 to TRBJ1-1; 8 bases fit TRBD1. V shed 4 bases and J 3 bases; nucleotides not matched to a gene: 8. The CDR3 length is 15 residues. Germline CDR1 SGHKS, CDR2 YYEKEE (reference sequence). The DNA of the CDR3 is TGTGCCAGCAGCCGGACAGGGTTTCGGGACACTGAAGCTTTCTTT. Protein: CASSRTGFRDTEAFF.

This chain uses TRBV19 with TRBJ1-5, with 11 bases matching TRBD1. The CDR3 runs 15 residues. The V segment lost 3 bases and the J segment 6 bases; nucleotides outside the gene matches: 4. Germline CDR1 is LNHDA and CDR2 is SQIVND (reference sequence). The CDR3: CASSIGTGGVQPQHF. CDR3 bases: TGTGCCAGTAGTATCGGGACAGGGGGTGTTCAGCCCCAGCATTTT. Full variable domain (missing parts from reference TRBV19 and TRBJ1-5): DGGITQSPKYLFRKEGQNVTLSCEQNLNHDAMYWYRQDPGQGLRLIYYSQIVNDFQKGDIAEGYSVSREKKESFPLTVTSAQKNPTAFYLCASSIGTGGVQPQHFGDGTRLSIL.

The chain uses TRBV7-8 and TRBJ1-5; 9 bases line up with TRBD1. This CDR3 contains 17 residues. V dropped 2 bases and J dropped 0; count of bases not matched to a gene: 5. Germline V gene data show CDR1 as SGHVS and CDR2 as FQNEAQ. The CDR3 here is CASSLLGQGDSNQPQHF. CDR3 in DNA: TGTGCCAGCAGCTTACTGGGACAGGGAGATAGCAATCAGCCCCAGCATTTT.

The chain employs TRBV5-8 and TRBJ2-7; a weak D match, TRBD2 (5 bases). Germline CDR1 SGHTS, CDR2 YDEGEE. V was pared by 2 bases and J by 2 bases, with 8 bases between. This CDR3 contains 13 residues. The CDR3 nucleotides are TGTGCCAGCAGCTTTAGCGAAACCTACGAGCAGTACTTC. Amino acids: CASSFSETYEQYF.

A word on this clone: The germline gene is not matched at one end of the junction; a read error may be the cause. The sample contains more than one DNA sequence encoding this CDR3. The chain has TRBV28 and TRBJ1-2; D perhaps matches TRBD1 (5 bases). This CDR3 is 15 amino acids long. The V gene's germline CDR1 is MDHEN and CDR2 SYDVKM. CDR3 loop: CASSLYVGGRNGYTF. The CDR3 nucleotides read TGTGCCAGCAGTTTATATGTCGGGGGAAGAAATGGCTATACCTTC.

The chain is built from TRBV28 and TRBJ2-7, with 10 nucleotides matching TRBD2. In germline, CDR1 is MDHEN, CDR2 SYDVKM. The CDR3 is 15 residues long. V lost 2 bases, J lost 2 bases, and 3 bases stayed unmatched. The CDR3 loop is CASSLIAGGTYEQYF. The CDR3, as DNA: TGTGCCAGCAGTTTAATAGCGGGAGGTACCTACGAGCAGTACTTC.

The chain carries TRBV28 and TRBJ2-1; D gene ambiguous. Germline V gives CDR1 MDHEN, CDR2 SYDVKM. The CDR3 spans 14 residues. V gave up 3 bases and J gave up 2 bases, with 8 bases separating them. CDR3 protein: CASSFGWAYNEQFF. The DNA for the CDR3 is TGTGCCAGCAGTTTCGGGTGGGCCTACAATGAGCAGTTCTTC.

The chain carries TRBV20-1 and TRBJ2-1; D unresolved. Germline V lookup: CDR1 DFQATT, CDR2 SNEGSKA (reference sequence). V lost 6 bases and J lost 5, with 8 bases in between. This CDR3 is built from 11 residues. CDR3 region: CSAPQHNEQFF. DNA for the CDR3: TGCAGTGCCCCACAACACAATGAGCAGTTCTTC.

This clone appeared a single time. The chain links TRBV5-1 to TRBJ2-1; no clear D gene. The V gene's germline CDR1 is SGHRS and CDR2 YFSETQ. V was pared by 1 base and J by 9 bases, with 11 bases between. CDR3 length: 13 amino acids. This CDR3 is CASSLSPGSEQFF. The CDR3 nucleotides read TGCGCCAGCAGCTTGTCCCCAGGCAGTGAGCAGTTCTTC.

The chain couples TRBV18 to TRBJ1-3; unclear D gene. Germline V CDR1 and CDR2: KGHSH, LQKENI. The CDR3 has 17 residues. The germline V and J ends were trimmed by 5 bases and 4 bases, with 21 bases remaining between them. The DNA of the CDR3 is TGTGCCAGCTCATTCTACGGGAGCTCGGCCTCCGGAAACACCATATATTTT. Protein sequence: CASSFYGSSASGNTIYF.

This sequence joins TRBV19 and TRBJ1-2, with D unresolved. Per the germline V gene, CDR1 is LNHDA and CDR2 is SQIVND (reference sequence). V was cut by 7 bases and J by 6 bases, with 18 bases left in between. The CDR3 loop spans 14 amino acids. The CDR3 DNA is TGTGCCAGTATCAATTCAGCTCTCGGGAATGGCTACACCTTC. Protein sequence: CASINSALGNGYTF.

The CDR3 DNA reads TGTGCCAGCAGGCTCACTAGTGGGGTCTTGAATGAGCAGTTCTTC. This translates into CASRLTSGVLNEQFF. The chain carries TRBV7-3 and TRBJ2-1, with TRBD2 as a possible D gene (5 bases). This CDR3 is built from 15 residues. CDR1 is SGHTA and CDR2 is FQGTGA in the germline V gene. Deletions cut 6 bases from V and 7 bases from J, with 19 bases between.

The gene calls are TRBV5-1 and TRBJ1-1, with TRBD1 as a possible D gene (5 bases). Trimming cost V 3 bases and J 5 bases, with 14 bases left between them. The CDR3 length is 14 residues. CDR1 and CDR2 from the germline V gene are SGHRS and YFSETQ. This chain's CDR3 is CASSWAGVRTEAFF. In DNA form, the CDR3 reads TGCGCCAGCAGCTGGGCGGGGGTTCGAACTGAAGCTTTCTTT.

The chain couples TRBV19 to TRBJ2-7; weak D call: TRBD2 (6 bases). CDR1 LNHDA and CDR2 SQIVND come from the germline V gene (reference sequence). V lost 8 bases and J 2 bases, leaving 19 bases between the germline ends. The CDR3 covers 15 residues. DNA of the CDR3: TGTGCCAGTTCCCCTAAAGGGCGCGGGACCTACGAGCAGTACTTC. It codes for CASSPKGRGTYEQYF.

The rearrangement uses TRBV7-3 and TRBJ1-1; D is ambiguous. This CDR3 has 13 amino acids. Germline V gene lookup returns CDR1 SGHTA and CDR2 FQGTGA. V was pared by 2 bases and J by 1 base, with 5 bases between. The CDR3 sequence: CASSLWGNTEAFF. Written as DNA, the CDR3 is TGTGCCAGCAGCTTATGGGGGAACACTGAAGCTTTCTTT.

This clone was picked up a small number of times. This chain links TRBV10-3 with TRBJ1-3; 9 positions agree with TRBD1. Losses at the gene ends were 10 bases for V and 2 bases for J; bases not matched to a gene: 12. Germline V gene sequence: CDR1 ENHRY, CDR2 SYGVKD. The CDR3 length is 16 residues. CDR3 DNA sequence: TGTGCCACGACGACTCTACAGGGGGCGACTGGAAACACCATATATTTT. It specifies CATTTLQGATGNTIYF.

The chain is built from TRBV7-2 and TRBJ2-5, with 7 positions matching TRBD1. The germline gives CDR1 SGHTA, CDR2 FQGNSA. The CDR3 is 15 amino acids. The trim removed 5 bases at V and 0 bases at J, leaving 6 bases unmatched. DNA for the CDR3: TGTGCCAGCAGCGCAAACAGGGGAAACCAAGAGACCCAGTACTTC. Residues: CASSANRGNQETQYF.

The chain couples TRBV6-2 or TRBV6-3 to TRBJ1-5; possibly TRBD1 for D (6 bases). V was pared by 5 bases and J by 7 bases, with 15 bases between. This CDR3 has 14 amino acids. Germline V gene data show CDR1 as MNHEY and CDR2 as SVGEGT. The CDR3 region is CASSDQGSRQPQHF. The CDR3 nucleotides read TGTGCCAGCAGTGACCAGGGGTCTCGCCAGCCCCAGCATTTT.

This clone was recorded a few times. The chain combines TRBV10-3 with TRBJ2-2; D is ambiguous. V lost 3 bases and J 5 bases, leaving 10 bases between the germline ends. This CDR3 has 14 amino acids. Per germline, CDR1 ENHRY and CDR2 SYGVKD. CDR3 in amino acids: CAISETDGTGELFF. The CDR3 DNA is TGTGCCATCAGTGAAACCGACGGGACCGGGGAGCTGTTTTTT.

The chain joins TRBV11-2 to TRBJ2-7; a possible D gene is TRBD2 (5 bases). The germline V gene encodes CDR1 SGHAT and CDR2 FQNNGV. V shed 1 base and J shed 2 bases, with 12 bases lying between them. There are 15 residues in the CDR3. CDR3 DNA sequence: TGTGCCAGCAGCTTAGCTCCGGGAAACCCCTACGAGCAGTACTTC. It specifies CASSLAPGNPYEQYF.

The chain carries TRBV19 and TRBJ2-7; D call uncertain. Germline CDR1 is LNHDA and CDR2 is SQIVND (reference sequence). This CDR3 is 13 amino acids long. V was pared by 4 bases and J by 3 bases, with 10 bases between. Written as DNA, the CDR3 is TGTGCCAGTAGTACCCAGGCGTTCTACGAGCAGTACTTC. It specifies CASSTQAFYEQYF.

The CDR3 loop reads CASREFNSPLHF. The CDR3 coding sequence is TGTGCCAGCAGGGAATTTAATTCACCCCTCCACTTT. V gene TRBV28 combines with J gene TRBJ1-6; no clear D gene. The germline V gene encodes CDR1 MDHEN and CDR2 SYDVKM. The CDR3 consists of 12 residues. V lost 6 bases to trimming and J lost 6 bases, with 6 bases between them.

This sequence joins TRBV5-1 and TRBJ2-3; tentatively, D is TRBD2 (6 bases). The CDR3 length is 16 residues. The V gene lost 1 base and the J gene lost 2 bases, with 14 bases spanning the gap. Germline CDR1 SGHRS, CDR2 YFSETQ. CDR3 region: CASSLILREYTDTQYF. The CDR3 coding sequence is TGCGCCAGCAGCTTGATTTTACGGGAGTACACAGATACGCAGTATTTT.

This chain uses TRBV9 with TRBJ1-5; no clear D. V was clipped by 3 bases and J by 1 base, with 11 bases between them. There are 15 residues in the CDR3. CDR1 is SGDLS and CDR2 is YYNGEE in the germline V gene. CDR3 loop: CASSASGSSNQPQHF. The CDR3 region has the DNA TGTGCCAGCAGCGCCTCCGGCTCGAGCAATCAGCCCCAGCATTTT. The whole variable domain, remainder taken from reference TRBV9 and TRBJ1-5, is DSGVTQTPKHLITATGQRVTLRCSPRSGDLSVYWYQQSLDQGLQFLIQYYNGEERAKGNILERFSAQQFPDLHSELNLSSLELGDSALYFCASSASGSSNQPQHFGDGTRLSIL.

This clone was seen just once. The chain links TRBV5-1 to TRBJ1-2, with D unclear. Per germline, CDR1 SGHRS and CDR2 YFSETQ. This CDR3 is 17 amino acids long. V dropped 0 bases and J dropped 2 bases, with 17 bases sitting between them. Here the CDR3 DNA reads TGCGCCAGCAGCTTGGAGCCAGCCAATTCCAGGAACTATGGCTACACCTTC. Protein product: CASSLEPANSRNYGYTF.

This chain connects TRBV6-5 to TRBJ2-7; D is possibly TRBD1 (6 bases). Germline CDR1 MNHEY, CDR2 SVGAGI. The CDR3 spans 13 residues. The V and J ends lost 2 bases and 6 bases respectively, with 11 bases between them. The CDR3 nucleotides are TGTGCCAGCAGTTACCCGGACAGAGCCGAGCAGTACTTC. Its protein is CASSYPDRAEQYF.